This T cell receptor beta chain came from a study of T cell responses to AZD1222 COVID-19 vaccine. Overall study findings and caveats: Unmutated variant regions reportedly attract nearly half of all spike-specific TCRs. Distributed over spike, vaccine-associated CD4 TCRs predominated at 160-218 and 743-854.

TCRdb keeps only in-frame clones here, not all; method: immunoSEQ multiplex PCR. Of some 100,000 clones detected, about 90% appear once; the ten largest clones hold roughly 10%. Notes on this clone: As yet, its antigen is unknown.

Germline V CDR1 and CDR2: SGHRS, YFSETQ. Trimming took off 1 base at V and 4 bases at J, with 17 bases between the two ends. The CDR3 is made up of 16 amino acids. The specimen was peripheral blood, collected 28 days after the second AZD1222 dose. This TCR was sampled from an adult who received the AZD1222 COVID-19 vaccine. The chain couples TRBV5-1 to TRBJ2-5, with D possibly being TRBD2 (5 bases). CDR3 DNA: TGCGCCAGCAGCTTGAGCCGGGTCCAAGGAGGAGAGACCCAGTACTTC. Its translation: CASSLSRVQGGETQYF.